Presented here are 4 T cell receptor beta chains from one specimen sequenced in a study of blood T cell repertoires in COVID-19 (dated by TCRdb to the early 2020s). Library generation was performed with the immunoSEQ multiplex PCR assay. TCRdb took over this immuneACCESS table, retaining in-frame rearrangements with V and J assigned. Such tables are incomplete; in checked studies, under half of the missing clones stem from an unresolved V gene, and the remainder is unexplained. For this sample the table gives approximately 200,000 clones, of which roughly 86% were detected only once. About 9.4% of the sample is in the top ten clones. Sequencing input: PBMCs or T cells enriched from blood (not recorded which). These receptors were taken from a man aged 18 to 35 with acute COVID-19.

This chain uses TRBV5-5 with TRBJ1-1; unclear D gene. CDR1 is SGHKS and CDR2 is YYEKEE in the germline V gene (reference sequence). This CDR3 contains 15 residues. Trimming removed 4 bases at V and 2 bases at J, with 15 bases between. CDR3 amino acids: CASSLPWEGNTEAFF. For the CDR3, the DNA is TGTGCCAGCAGCCTCCCCTGGGAGGGTAACACTGAAGCTTTCTTT.

This chain connects TRBV5-4 to TRBJ2-2; TRBD1 matches at 9 bases. Germline V CDR1 and CDR2: SGHNT, YYREEE (reference sequence). V shed 3 bases, J shed 7 bases, and the junction held 4 bases outside the gene matches. The CDR3 totals 14 residues. DNA for the CDR3: TGTGCCAGCAGCTCCACAGGGGGCGGCGGGGAGCTGTTTTTT. Amino acids: CASSSTGGGGELFF. The variable domain in full, with the rest retrieved from reference TRBV5-4 and TRBJ2-2, is ETGVTQSPTHLIKTRGQQVTLRCSSQSGHNTVSWYQQALGQGPQFIFQYYREEENGRGNFPPRFSGLQFPNYSSELNVNALELDDSALYLCASSSTGGGGELFFGEGSRLTVL.

On this clone itself: One junction end disagrees with the germline gene, perhaps due to a read error. The chain uses TRBV4-1 and TRBJ1-2; possibly TRBD1 for D (6 bases). The CDR3 spans 10 residues. Germline assignment: CDR1 MGHRA and CDR2 YSYEKL. CDR3 bases: TGCGCCAGCAGCCAATACAGGGCCCCCTTC. It is translated as CASSQYRAPF.

The gene calls are TRBV4-1 and TRBJ1-1; TRBD1 agrees at 9 bases. V lost 3 bases and J lost 5; bases outside the gene matches: 10. Germline CDR1 MGHRA, CDR2 YSYEKL. The CDR3 spans 16 residues. CDR3 residues: CASSQRQGEWGTEAFF. The DNA of the CDR3 is TGCGCCAGCAGCCAGAGACAGGGGGAATGGGGGACTGAAGCTTTCTTT.